These T cell receptor beta chains were read from a single sample in a study of cytomegalovirus exposure and HLA in healthy donors. Profiled with immunoSEQ multiplex PCR; TCRdb holds only in-frame clones, not every one. Of fewer than 250,000 clones in the sample, 80% to 85% are singletons; the top ten hold approximately 1%. The specimen sequenced was PBMCs. The receptors stem from a woman aged 40 to 49 in good health and CMV-seronegative. Both conserved end residues are part of each CDR3. The order of the fields is CDR3 protein, CDR3 DNA, J gene, V gene, D gene, clone size. D genes are given only for firm matches. Size values are once, few and many counts, or a class for expanded clones, and some rows have none.

CASSPQPTIFPFF	TGTGCCAGCAGCCCCCAGCCGACTATTTTCCCGTTCTTC	TRBJ2-1	TRBV9	-	-
CASSYSTEAFF	TGTGCCAGTAGTTACAGCACTGAAGCTTTCTTT	TRBJ1-1	TRBV19	-	-
CASSDEDASSNEQFF	TGCGCCAGCAGTGATGAGGATGCGAGCAGCAATGAGCAGTTCTTC	TRBJ2-1	TRBV10-2	-	-
CASSLAAGSYNEQFF	TGTGCCAGCAGCCTTGCGGCGGGATCCTACAATGAGCAGTTCTTC	TRBJ2-1	TRBV9	-	-
CSVHLGQPYGYTF	TGCAGCGTTCACTTGGGACAGCCCTATGGCTACACCTTC	TRBJ1-2	TRBV29-1	TRBD1	-
CASSLGSTGTATGDTEAFF	TGTGCCAGCAGCTTAGGAAGCACCGGGACAGCCACCGGGGACACTGAAGCTTTCTTT	TRBJ1-1	TRBV11-3	TRBD1	-
CASSTGVEEKLFF	TGTGCCAGTAGTACAGGGGTGGAAGAAAAACTGTTTTTT	TRBJ1-4	TRBV19	-	few
CASRPTGAVDNSPLHF	TGTGCCAGCAGGCCCACAGGGGCTGTCGATAATTCACCCCTCCACTTT	TRBJ1-6	TRBV2	TRBD1	-
CASSPGGTSGRATFF	TGTGCCAGCAGTCCGGGAGGAACTAGCGGGAGGGCGACGTTCTTC	TRBJ2-1	TRBV6-5	TRBD2	-
CASSSWTGNQPQHF	TGTGCCAGCAGTTCCTGGACAGGCAATCAGCCCCAGCATTTT	TRBJ1-5	TRBV27	-	-
CASSTRDITGELFF	TGTGCCAGTAGTACGAGGGACATCACCGGGGAGCTGTTTTTT	TRBJ2-2	TRBV19	-	-
CASRPALQGPRRGELFF	TGTGCCAGTAGGCCCGCCTTACAGGGTCCTCGGAGGGGGGAGCTGTTTTTT	TRBJ2-2	TRBV19	-	-
CASSLGGLAQETQYF	TGCGCCAGCAGCTTGGGTGGCCTTGCCCAAGAGACCCAGTACTTC	TRBJ2-5	TRBV5-1	-	-
CASSFVGGLGSPLHF	TGTGCCAGCAGTTTCGTAGGAGGGTTGGGTTCACCCCTCCACTTT	TRBJ1-6	TRBV27	-	-
CATSRDVGTGGETQYF	TGTGCCACCAGCAGAGATGTAGGGACAGGGGGAGAGACCCAGTACTTC	TRBJ2-5	TRBV15	TRBD1	few
CSVARETQYF	TGCAGTGTGGCCCGCGAGACCCAGTACTTC	TRBJ2-5	TRBV20-1	-	-
CASSSDRDTEAFF	TGTGCTAGCAGTTCGGACAGGGACACTGAAGCTTTCTTT	TRBJ1-1	TRBV7-7	TRBD1	few
CASSQGLAALQETQYF	TGTGCCAGCAGCCAGGGACTAGCGGCCCTTCAAGAGACCCAGTACTTC	TRBJ2-5	TRBV7-2	TRBD2	few
CASSVGGNEQFF	TGTGCCAGCAGTGTTGGCGGCAATGAGCAGTTCTTC	TRBJ2-1	TRBV2	-	-
CASSVASGSGRDTGELFF	TGTGCCAGCAGCGTAGCTTCGGGTAGCGGGAGAGACACCGGGGAGCTGTTTTTT	TRBJ2-2	TRBV9	TRBD2	-
CASSVDEGASTDTQYF	TGTGCCAGCAGCGTAGACGAGGGAGCAAGCACAGATACGCAGTATTTT	TRBJ2-3	TRBV9	-	-
CASRETGGLNTEAFF	TGCGCCAGCCGGGAGACAGGGGGCCTAAACACTGAAGCTTTCTTT	TRBJ1-1	TRBV5-1	TRBD1	-
CASRFPGHEQFF	TGTGCCAGCAGGTTCCCCGGTCATGAGCAGTTCTTC	TRBJ2-1	TRBV11-3	-	-
CASSLVSGGRGYTF	TGTGCCAGCAGCTTAGTATCAGGGGGCCGTGGCTACACCTTC	TRBJ1-2	TRBV7-8	TRBD1	-
CASSGRTDDYSNQPQHF	TGTGCCAGCAGTGGTCGGACAGACGATTATAGCAATCAGCCCCAGCATTTT	TRBJ1-5	TRBV6-1	-	-
CASSIRSSGRAGETQYF	TGTGCCAGTAGTATAAGATCCAGCGGGAGGGCCGGGGAGACCCAGTACTTC	TRBJ2-5	TRBV19	TRBD2	-
CASSWGGTNTDTQYF	TGTGCCAGCAGTTGGGGCGGAACTAACACAGATACGCAGTATTTT	TRBJ2-3	TRBV6-6	-	few
CASSPIWGTGGYGYTF	TGTGCCAGTAGTCCTATCTGGGGGACAGGGGGCTATGGCTACACCTTC	TRBJ1-2	TRBV19	TRBD1	-
CASSALQGAFGYTF	TGTGCCAGCAGCGCCTTACAGGGGGCGTTTGGCTACACCTTC	TRBJ1-2	TRBV9	TRBD1	few
CASSNTGYPYNEQFF	TGTGCCAGCAGCAATACAGGGTACCCCTACAATGAGCAGTTCTTC	TRBJ2-1	TRBV7-9	-	-
CASTRPGLLYNEQFF	TGTGCCAGTACAAGACCGGGACTACTATACAATGAGCAGTTCTTC	TRBJ2-1	TRBV7-2	TRBD2	-
CASSLSGTSGNPIYNEQFF	TGTGCCAGCAGTTTATCCGGGACTAGCGGGAATCCGATCTACAATGAGCAGTTCTTC	TRBJ2-1	TRBV27	TRBD2	-
CASSLPAGRRRDKSSTDTQYF	TGTGCCAGCAGCCTACCCGCAGGACGACGCCGGGACAAATCTAGCACAGATACGCAGTATTTT	TRBJ2-3	TRBV21-1	-	-
CASSFRDNLNTEAFF	TGTGCCAGCAGCTTTCGGGACAACTTGAACACTGAAGCTTTCTTT	TRBJ1-1	TRBV11-2	-	-
CASSFGGSANEQFF	TGTGCCAGCAGCTTTGGCGGGAGTGCCAATGAGCAGTTCTTC	TRBJ2-1	TRBV7-8	TRBD2	once
CASSGNQGAEAFF	TGTGCCAGCAGTGGTAATCAGGGTGCTGAAGCTTTCTTT	TRBJ1-1	TRBV6-1	-	-
CSAGRTDTQYF	TGCAGTGCTGGTCGGACAGATACGCAGTATTTT	TRBJ2-3	TRBV20-1	-	-
CASSEKRLAGANEQFF	TGTGCCAGCAGTGAAAAGCGGCTAGCGGGAGCCAATGAGCAGTTCTTC	TRBJ2-1	TRBV6-1	TRBD2	few
CASSVGAGGRNIQYF	TGTGCCAGCAGCGTAGGAGCGGGAGGTCGCAACATTCAGTACTTC	TRBJ2-4	TRBV9	TRBD2	-